This T cell receptor beta chain was documented in a study of blood T cells in healthy people across ages. The use of a sample-barcoded 5' primer and a J-beta primer mix characterized a second PCR of roughly 6 to 12 cycles. Tags on each cDNA molecule came from a template-switch adaptor with 12 random nucleotides. Each CDR3 protein gets one entry after TCRdb re-called the 5' RACE reads with MiXCR. The data show hundreds of thousands of distinct CDR3 sequences, 56% seen once. Only a few counts were recorded for this clonotype. Germline CDR1 is SQVTM and CDR2 is ANQGSEA. V gave up 4 bases and J gave up 2 bases; unmatched junction bases: 5. This CDR3 is 13 amino acids long.

Input material: blood. The chain recombines TRBV29-1 with TRBJ2-7, with 7 bases fitting TRBD1. The TCR originated in a man in his forties in good health. The DNA of the CDR3 is TGCAGCGTTGGACGGGACAGCCCCTACGAGCAGTACTTC. Its translation is CSVGRDSPYEQYF.